The 28 T cell receptor beta chains reported below all come from one sample, sequenced in a study of blood T cell repertoires in COVID-19 (dated by TCRdb to about 2020). Receptor libraries were prepared by the immunoSEQ multiplex PCR assay. TCRdb took this table from immuneACCESS and kept in-frame rearrangements with V and J called. Such tables lack part of the clones; where checked against another copy, unresolved V genes explain under half of the gap, and the rest is unexplained. Recorded for this sample are approximately 300,000 clones; 70% to 90% of them occurred a single time. The leading ten clones occupy approximately 5.4% of the sample. The sequencing input was PBMCs or T cells enriched from blood (not recorded which). The receptors originated from a woman in her 30s who had recovered from COVID-19.

The chain combines TRBV25-1 with TRBJ1-4, with D possibly being TRBD1 (5 bases). The CDR3 runs 14 residues. Germline assignment: CDR1 MGHDK and CDR2 SYGVNS. V was trimmed by 2 bases and J by 10 bases, leaving 14 bases between them. The CDR3 DNA reads as TGTGCCAGCAGTGAAGCAGGGCCCGCAGCAAAACTGTTTTTT. Encoded protein: CASSEAGPAAKLFF.

The rearrangement uses TRBV4-3 and TRBJ2-3, with D maybe TRBD2 (6 bases). The germline CDR1 and CDR2 sequences are LGHNA and YSLEER. The CDR3 length is 15 residues. Trimming took off 1 base at V and 5 bases at J, with 13 bases between the two ends. CDR3 sequence: CASSQGGGALDTQYF. CDR3 in DNA: TGCGCCAGCAGCCAAGGAGGAGGGGCTCTAGATACGCAGTATTTT.

The J gene is TRBJ1-2, the V gene TRBV3-1 (or the pseudogene TRBV3-2); D is perhaps TRBD1 (6 bases). The CDR3 is made up of 13 amino acids. V was trimmed by 3 bases and J by 6 bases, leaving 11 bases between them. Germline V gives CDR1 LGHDT, CDR2 YNNKEL (reference sequence). The CDR3, as DNA: TGTGCCAGCAGCCAGGCAGGGGTCCATGGCTACACCTTC. Protein: CASSQAGVHGYTF.

This chain joins TRBV6-2 or TRBV6-3 and TRBJ2-7; 12 bases fit TRBD1. Losses at the gene ends were 6 bases for V and 5 bases for J; bases not matched to a gene: 8. Germline CDR1 and CDR2: MNHEY and SVGEGT. This CDR3 has 15 amino acids. CDR3 sequence reads: CASSHRDRGLDEQYF. For the CDR3, the DNA is TGTGCCAGCAGCCACCGGGACAGGGGGCTCGACGAGCAGTACTTC.

The chain recombines TRBV6-5 with TRBJ1-3; the match to TRBD1 covers 8 bases. This CDR3 has 13 residues. CDR1 is MNHEY, CDR2 SVGAGI, per germline. Trimming cost V 2 bases and J 8 bases; bases outside gene matches: 2. The CDR3 spells CASSYGQGYTIYF. The CDR3 region has the DNA TGTGCCAGCAGTTACGGACAGGGATACACCATATATTTT.

The chain carries TRBV6-5 and TRBJ1-2; maybe TRBD1 (5 bases). Germline V gives CDR1 MNHEY, CDR2 SVGAGI. The CDR3 length is 14 residues. Trimming removed 6 bases at V and 7 bases at J, with 18 bases between. CDR3 DNA sequence: TGTGCCAGCAGCCACACCTCGGACATTTCTGGCTACACCTTC. It encodes CASSHTSDISGYTF.

The chain joins TRBV6-5 to TRBJ1-2; no firm D call. CDR3 size: 13 residues. The V gene lost 7 bases and the J gene lost 3 bases, with 12 bases spanning the gap. The germline V gene has CDR1 MNHEY and CDR2 SVGAGI. The CDR3 reads CASTPHTDYGYTF. Written as DNA, the CDR3 is TGTGCCAGCACCCCCCATACTGACTATGGCTACACCTTC.

The chain recombines TRBV14 with TRBJ2-4; TRBD1 matches 9 bases. The V gene end was trimmed by 0 bases and the J gene end by 1 base; junction bases not matched to a gene: 16. The CDR3 is made up of 21 amino acids. Germline-derived CDR1 and CDR2 are SGHDN and FVKESK. The CDR3 reads CASSQDQRGQGGGRAKNIQYF. The CDR3 DNA follows: TGTGCCAGCAGCCAAGATCAGAGGGGACAGGGAGGTGGTCGGGCCAAAAACATTCAGTACTTC.

This chain links TRBV4-1 with TRBJ2-7; unclear D gene. V gave up 0 bases and J gave up 0 bases, with 12 bases separating them. In germline, CDR1 is MGHRA, CDR2 YSYEKL. The CDR3 has 16 residues. The CDR3 sequence is CASSQDGTEYSYEQYF. The CDR3 nucleotides are TGCGCCAGCAGCCAAGATGGAACAGAGTACTCCTACGAGCAGTACTTC.

CDR3 coding DNA: TGTGCCAGCTCACCGGGCGGGACAGGTTGGTCTATGGTTGGCTACACCTTC. Protein product: CASSPGGTGWSMVGYTF. This chain links TRBV18 with TRBJ1-2, with 8 bases matching TRBD1. The junction had 16 bases not matched to a gene; V was cut back by 3 bases and J by 7 bases. The CDR3 contains 17 residues. Germline values: CDR1 KGHSH, CDR2 LQKENI.

The chain has TRBV18 and TRBJ2-7; TRBD2 matches at 10 bases. There are 16 residues in the CDR3. Germline CDR1 and CDR2: KGHSH and LQKENI. V lost 2 bases to trimming and J lost 6 bases; unmatched junction nucleotides: 10. CDR3 sequence (DNA): TGTGCCAGCTCACCAAAGGCTAGCGGGGGAGTAGGCGAGCAGTACTTC. Protein sequence: CASSPKASGGVGEQYF. Full variable domain (outside the CDR3, taken from reference TRBV18 and TRBJ2-7): NAGVMQNPRHLVRRRGQEARLRCSPMKGHSHVYWYRQLPEEGLKFMVYLQKENIIDESGMPKERFSAEFPKEGPSILRIQQVVRGDSAAYFCASSPKASGGVGEQYFGPGTRLTVT.

The chain joins TRBV2 to TRBJ2-6; 8 bases map to TRBD1. V was pared by 3 bases and J by 4 bases, with 8 bases of the junction left unmatched. The CDR3 consists of 17 residues. Germline V CDR1 and CDR2: SNHLY, FYNNEI. CDR3 sequence: CASSEVTGALGANVLTF. The CDR3 bases are TGTGCCAGCAGTGAGGTGACAGGGGCTCTGGGGGCCAACGTCCTGACTTTC.

The V call is TRBV7-9, the J call TRBJ2-1, with D maybe TRBD2 (7 bases). Germline V gene sequence: CDR1 SEHNR, CDR2 FQNEAQ (reference sequence). With 3 bases removed from V and 2 bases from J, the gap between germline ends came to 14 bases. This CDR3 has 16 residues. The CDR3 reads CASSLSSGGPYNEQFF. The CDR3 region has the DNA TGTGCCAGCAGCTTGTCTTCGGGGGGCCCCTACAATGAGCAGTTCTTC.

The rearrangement links TRBV12-5 to TRBJ2-7, with 9 bases fitting TRBD1. CDR1 and CDR2 (germline): LGHNT, FRNRAP. This CDR3 is built from 14 residues. V dropped 6 bases and J dropped 5; count of bases not matched to a gene: 8. As DNA, the CDR3 is TGTGCTAGTGGCAGGGACAGGGTGAGGCACGAGCAGTACTTC. This sequence encodes CASGRDRVRHEQYF.

This clone was observed a handful of times. The V and J genes are TRBV5-6 and TRBJ1-1, with 7 bases fitting TRBD1. From germline, CDR1 is SGHDT and CDR2 YYEEEE. V lost 1 base to trimming and J lost 5 bases; unmatched junction nucleotides: 8. The CDR3 totals 15 residues. The CDR3 region is CASSLLSGGNTEAFF. Written as DNA, the CDR3 is TGTGCCAGCAGCTTGTTGTCAGGGGGTAATACTGAAGCTTTCTTT.

The table lists this clone with a few counts. The rearrangement uses TRBV7-2 and TRBJ2-7; no clear D. Deletions cut 5 bases from V and 2 bases from J, with 7 bases between. CDR3 size: 12 residues. CDR1 SGHTA and CDR2 FQGNSA come from the germline V gene. This CDR3 is CASSKQPYEQYF. CDR3 coding DNA: TGTGCCAGCAGCAAACAGCCCTACGAGCAGTACTTC.

V gene TRBV7-8 combines with J gene TRBJ2-7, with 11 bases fitting TRBD1. The CDR3 runs to 15 residues. V lost 3 bases and J lost 7; bases outside the gene matches: 8. The germline V gene encodes CDR1 SGHVS and CDR2 FQNEAQ. CDR3 DNA sequence: TGTGCCAGCAGCTTCCGGGACAGGGGGAACCCGGAGCAGTACTTC. It yields the protein CASSFRDRGNPEQYF.

The gene calls are TRBV7-9 and TRBJ1-1, with D possibly matching TRBD1 (6 bases). The CDR3 extends over 15 amino acids. CDR1 and CDR2 from the germline V gene are SEHNR and FQNEAQ (reference sequence). V was pared by 1 base and J by 3 bases, with 12 bases between. The DNA for the CDR3 is TGTGCCAGCAGCTTAGAGACCGGGGGGCACACTGAAGCTTTCTTT. Encoded protein: CASSLETGGHTEAFF. Drawing the rest from reference TRBV7-9 and TRBJ1-1, the complete variable domain is DTGVSQNPRHKITKRGQNVTFRCDPISEHNRLYWYRQTLGQGPEFLTYFQNEAQLEKSRLLSDRFSAERPKGSFSTLEIQRTEQGDSAMYLCASSLETGGHTEAFFGQGTRLTVV.

V usage is TRBV5-1 and J usage is TRBJ1-2, with a weak D call TRBD1 (5 bases). The CDR3 spans 14 residues. V lost 0 bases and J lost 8, with 14 bases in between. From germline, CDR1 is SGHRS and CDR2 YFSETQ. CDR3 loop: CASSLGGRAGGYTF. The DNA of the CDR3 is TGCGCCAGCAGCTTGGGCGGCAGGGCCGGAGGCTACACCTTC. The whole variable domain, remainder taken from reference TRBV5-1 and TRBJ1-2, is KAGVTQTPRYLIKTRGQQVTLSCSPISGHRSVSWYQQTPGQGLQFLFEYFSETQRNKGNFPGRFSGRQFSNSRSEMNVSTLELGDSALYLCASSLGGRAGGYTFGSGTRLTVV.

The chain couples TRBV5-6 to TRBJ1-3, with D perhaps TRBD1 (6 bases). Between the trimmed V and J ends, which lost 0 bases and 2 bases, there was a span of 12 bases. Germline CDR1 and CDR2: SGHDT and YYEEEE. The CDR3 loop spans 16 amino acids. The CDR3 here is CASSLGQGRAGNTIYF. CDR3 coding DNA: TGTGCCAGCAGCTTGGGGCAGGGGAGGGCTGGAAACACCATATATTTT.

This clone was detected once. V gene TRBV5-4 combines with J gene TRBJ1-1; TRBD1 matches 8 bases. CDR3 length equals 16 residues. The germline V gene has CDR1 SGHNT and CDR2 YYREEE (reference sequence). V shed 4 bases and J 2 bases; nucleotides not matched to a gene: 10. CDR3 DNA sequence: TGTGCCAGCAGCCGCCGTTCCGGGACAGGAAACACTGAAGCTTTCTTT. Encoded protein: CASSRRSGTGNTEAFF. The full variable domain, its missing parts supplied by reference TRBV5-4 and TRBJ1-1, is ETGVTQSPTHLIKTRGQQVTLRCSSQSGHNTVSWYQQALGQGPQFIFQYYREEENGRGNFPPRFSGLQFPNYSSELNVNALELDDSALYLCASSRRSGTGNTEAFFGQGTRLTVV.

This chain links TRBV30 with TRBJ1-1; 9 bases line up with TRBD1. The trim removed 0 bases at V and 4 bases at J, leaving 12 bases unmatched. Germline V gene sequence: CDR1 GTSNPN, CDR2 SVGIG (reference sequence). This CDR3 contains 17 residues. This chain's CDR3 is CAWSVPWTGERGTEAFF. The CDR3 DNA follows: TGTGCCTGGAGTGTACCCTGGACAGGGGAAAGGGGCACTGAAGCTTTCTTT.

J is TRBJ1-5 and V is TRBV7-3; the D is unclear. There are 14 residues in the CDR3. V shed 4 bases and J shed 0 bases, with 7 bases lying between them. CDR1 is SGHTA and CDR2 is FQGTGA in the germline V gene. The chain's CDR3 is CASSCGSSNQPQHF. The DNA for the CDR3 is TGTGCCAGCAGCTGTGGGAGTAGCAATCAGCCCCAGCATTTT.

This clone was seen just once. The J gene is TRBJ1-1, the V gene TRBV30; 7 positions match TRBD1. Germline CDR1 is GTSNPN and CDR2 is SVGIG (reference sequence). After removal of 6 bases from V and 5 bases from J, the junction contained 18 bases not matched to a gene. CDR3 length equals 16 residues. The CDR3 sequence is CACDSGTAGMVTEAFF. As DNA, the CDR3 is TGTGCCTGTGATTCCGGGACAGCCGGCATGGTGACTGAAGCTTTCTTT.

The chain uses TRBV4-1 and TRBJ2-1, with TRBD1 identical over 9 bases. Germline CDR1 and CDR2: MGHRA and YSYEKL. The V gene end was trimmed by 4 bases and the J gene end by 1 base; junction bases not matched to a gene: 14. The CDR3 runs 19 residues. CDR3: CASSLRPTLQGASYNEQFF. CDR3 nucleotide sequence: TGCGCCAGCAGCCTCCGGCCGACACTACAGGGGGCTTCCTACAATGAGCAGTTCTTC.

The chain recombines TRBV7-2 with TRBJ1-1, with a weak D call TRBD1 (5 bases). The germline V gene encodes CDR1 SGHTA and CDR2 FQGNSA. This CDR3 has 15 amino acids. V gave up 1 base and J gave up 2 bases, with 11 bases separating them. The CDR3: CASSLVSGGNTEAFF. The CDR3 DNA reads as TGTGCCAGCAGCTTAGTGTCCGGGGGAAACACTGAAGCTTTCTTT.

CDR3 residues: CASSYSVGAGGYGYTF. As DNA, the CDR3 is TGTGCCAGCAGTTACTCGGTGGGGGCAGGGGGCTATGGCTACACCTTC. The genes are TRBV6-5 and TRBJ1-2, with 7 positions matching TRBD1. The V and J ends lost 0 bases and 4 bases, in that order; junction bases with no gene match: 8. The CDR3 is 16 residues long. The germline CDR1 and CDR2 sequences are MNHEY and SVGAGI.

The chain employs TRBV11-2 and TRBJ1-2; D possibly corresponds to TRBD1 (5 bases). Germline assignment: CDR1 SGHAT and CDR2 FQNNGV. This CDR3 contains 16 residues. V dropped 5 bases and J dropped 7 bases, with 23 bases sitting between them. As DNA, the CDR3 is TGTGCCAGCAGCCCTACCCAGGGTGGGGCGTACCCTGGCTACACCTTC. It translates to CASSPTQGGAYPGYTF.